The clone carrying this T cell receptor beta chain has a handful of counts. V was cut by 7 bases and J by 4 bases, with 13 bases left in between. The CDR3 spans 13 residues. Germline V gene lookup returns CDR1 DFQATT and CDR2 SNEGSKA (reference sequence). This entry comes from a study of T cell repertoires in cytomegalovirus infection. Across the whole study: Shared public TCR beta signatures pointed to both CMV infection and a matching HLA type.

MiXCR was run by TCRdb on the reads, yielding one entry per CDR3 protein. The data contain approximately 250,000 distinct CDR3 sequences, over 8% of them singletons. The chain has TRBV20-1 and TRBJ1-4, with D unresolved. The TCR was taken from a human donor in good health (CMV status not recorded). Some clones in this sample may be carry-over from other donors' samples. The specimen was PBMCs. CDR3 nucleotides: TGCAGTGTACCCGGGATACTTAATGAAAAACTGTTTTTT. Amino acid sequence: CSVPGILNEKLFF.